This is a list of T cell receptor beta chains from one sample in a study of blood T cells in healthy people across ages. One entry per CDR3 protein, called by TCRdb with MiXCR from the 5' RACE reads. The table has about 1.8 million distinct CDR3 sequences, 49% seen once. The sequencing input was blood. The receptors stem from a woman between 35 and 50 years old in good health. Each CDR3 is given with its conserved first and last residue. D genes are given only for firm matches. Only part of the rows carry a size: once, few, many, or a class if the clone is expanded.

CDR3 protein: CASSYGSGGRYNEQFF
CDR3 DNA: TGTGCCAGCAGTTACGGCAGCGGGGGGCGGTACAATGAGCAGTTCTTC
clone size: -
D gene: TRBD2
J gene: TRBJ2-1
V gene: TRBV6-5

CDR3 protein: CASSSATAGSSTDTQYF
CDR3 DNA: TGTGCCAGCAGTTCGGCCACAGCGGGCTCTAGCACAGATACGCAGTATTTT
clone size: -
D gene: -
J gene: TRBJ2-3
V gene: TRBV27

CDR3 protein: CSARDRTWTGGTGELFF
CDR3 DNA: TGCAGTGCTAGAGATCGCACTTGGACAGGGGGCACCGGGGAGCTGTTTTTT
clone size: once
D gene: TRBD1
J gene: TRBJ2-2
V gene: TRBV20-1

CDR3 protein: CASSASGRIVKNIQYF
CDR3 DNA: TGTGCCAGCAGCGCTAGCGGGAGGATTGTCAAAAACATTCAGTACTTC
clone size: -
D gene: TRBD2
J gene: TRBJ2-4
V gene: TRBV6-2/TRBV6-3

CDR3 protein: CSVVSSETQYF
CDR3 DNA: TGCAGCGTTGTCAGCTCAGAGACCCAGTACTTC
clone size: few
D gene: -
J gene: TRBJ2-5
V gene: TRBV29-1

CDR3 protein: CASSQVLTTSTDTQYF
CDR3 DNA: TGCGCCAGCAGCCAAGTGCTGACTACCAGCACAGATACGCAGTATTTT
clone size: -
D gene: -
J gene: TRBJ2-3
V gene: TRBV4-3

CDR3 protein: CSARDPRLAGGHEQFF
CDR3 DNA: TGCAGTGCTAGAGATCCCCGACTAGCGGGGGGCCATGAGCAGTTCTTC
clone size: -
D gene: TRBD2
J gene: TRBJ2-1
V gene: TRBV20-1

CDR3 protein: CASSPGMGLSYEQYF
CDR3 DNA: TGTGCCAGCAGTCCCGGGATGGGTCTCTCCTACGAGCAGTACTTC
clone size: few
D gene: -
J gene: TRBJ2-7
V gene: TRBV28

CDR3 protein: CASSHLQTDLKNIQYF
CDR3 DNA: TGTGCCAGCAGCCACCTACAGACGGACCTCAAAAACATTCAGTACTTC
clone size: -
D gene: -
J gene: TRBJ2-4
V gene: TRBV4-2

CDR3 protein: CASTPVGGDYGYTF
CDR3 DNA: TGTGCCAGCACCCCCGTCGGTGGGGACTATGGCTACACCTTC
clone size: -
D gene: -
J gene: TRBJ1-2
V gene: TRBV28

CDR3 protein: CASSYLRGVTDTQYF
CDR3 DNA: TGTGCCAGCAGTTACTTGAGGGGAGTCACAGATACGCAGTATTTT
clone size: -
D gene: -
J gene: TRBJ2-3
V gene: TRBV6-2/TRBV6-3

CDR3 protein: CASSLTLHEQYF
CDR3 DNA: TGTGCCAGCAGCTTAACCCTACACGAGCAGTACTTC
clone size: -
D gene: -
J gene: TRBJ2-7
V gene: TRBV7-2

CDR3 protein: CASSETGLGQPQHF
CDR3 DNA: TGTGCCAGCAGTGAGACAGGGTTGGGGCAGCCCCAGCATTTT
clone size: -
D gene: TRBD1
J gene: TRBJ1-5
V gene: TRBV25-1

CDR3 protein: CASSQEPDSSYEQYF
CDR3 DNA: TGCGCCAGCAGCCAAGAACCGGACAGCTCCTACGAGCAGTACTTC
clone size: -
D gene: -
J gene: TRBJ2-7
V gene: TRBV4-1

CDR3 protein: CDSTSGQGNQPQHF
CDR3 DNA: TGTGACAGCACATCGGGACAGGGTAATCAGCCCCAGCATTTT
clone size: once
D gene: TRBD1
J gene: TRBJ1-5
V gene: TRBV27

CDR3 protein: CASSSPTASGASYEQYF
CDR3 DNA: TGTGCCAGCAGCTCCCCTACGGCTAGCGGGGCGTCCTACGAGCAGTACTTC
clone size: few
D gene: TRBD2
J gene: TRBJ2-7
V gene: TRBV7-9

CDR3 protein: CASSPWDRVTEAFF
CDR3 DNA: TGTGCCAGCAGCCCGTGGGACAGGGTCACTGAAGCTTTCTTT
clone size: -
D gene: TRBD1
J gene: TRBJ1-1
V gene: TRBV7-8

CDR3 protein: CSVDGLAGGKIPDTQYF
CDR3 DNA: TGCAGCGTTGACGGGCTAGCGGGGGGAAAAATCCCAGATACGCAGTATTTT
clone size: -
D gene: TRBD2
J gene: TRBJ2-3
V gene: TRBV29-1

CDR3 protein: CASRGTTGDEQFF
CDR3 DNA: TGTGCCAGCAGGGGCACCACGGGCGATGAGCAGTTCTTC
clone size: -
D gene: -
J gene: TRBJ2-1
V gene: TRBV12-3/TRBV12-4

CDR3 protein: CASSSSRYTQYF
CDR3 DNA: TGTGCCAGCAGTTCGAGCCGGTATACGCAGTATTTT
clone size: few
D gene: -
J gene: TRBJ2-3
V gene: TRBV12-3/TRBV12-4

CDR3 protein: CSVGPGQEGETQYF
CDR3 DNA: TGCAGCGTTGGCCCCGGACAGGAGGGGGAGACCCAGTACTTC
clone size: many
D gene: -
J gene: TRBJ2-5
V gene: TRBV29-1

CDR3 protein: CSAPGLLRYEQYF
CDR3 DNA: TGCAGTGCACCCGGACTTCTACGCTACGAGCAGTACTTC
clone size: -
D gene: -
J gene: TRBJ2-7
V gene: TRBV20-1

CDR3 protein: CSARRALAGHHGSTDTQYF
CDR3 DNA: TGCAGTGCTAGGAGGGCGCTAGCGGGGCATCATGGTAGCACAGATACGCAGTATTTT
clone size: -
D gene: TRBD2
J gene: TRBJ2-3
V gene: TRBV20-1

CDR3 protein: CASSQDGDGGGRLNEQFF
CDR3 DNA: TGTGCCAGCAGCCAAGATGGCGACGGTGGAGGGAGGTTGAATGAGCAGTTCTTC
clone size: -
D gene: -
J gene: TRBJ2-1
V gene: TRBV14

CDR3 protein: CASSDWGQGENYGYTF
CDR3 DNA: TGTGCCAGCAGTGATTGGGGACAGGGCGAAAACTATGGCTACACCTTC
clone size: -
D gene: TRBD1
J gene: TRBJ1-2
V gene: TRBV6-1

CDR3 protein: CASSYGSARETQYF
CDR3 DNA: TGTGCCAGCAGTTACGGATCGGCAAGAGAGACCCAGTACTTC
clone size: -
D gene: -
J gene: TRBJ2-5
V gene: TRBV6-2/TRBV6-3

CDR3 protein: CATSDEGSGANVLTF
CDR3 DNA: TGTGCCACCAGTGATGAGGGCTCTGGGGCCAACGTCCTGACTTTC
clone size: few
D gene: -
J gene: TRBJ2-6
V gene: TRBV24-1

CDR3 protein: CASSIGLAGAIGEYQETQYF
CDR3 DNA: TGCGCCAGCAGCATAGGACTAGCGGGGGCCATCGGCGAGTACCAAGAGACCCAGTACTTC
clone size: -
D gene: TRBD2
J gene: TRBJ2-5
V gene: TRBV5-1

CDR3 protein: CSVEDWRGVGAAYEQYF
CDR3 DNA: TGCAGCGTTGAAGATTGGCGTGGGGTGGGAGCTGCCTACGAGCAGTACTTC
clone size: -
D gene: -
J gene: TRBJ2-7
V gene: TRBV29-1

CDR3 protein: CASSVTVAYNEQFF
CDR3 DNA: TGTGCCAGCAGCGTGACAGTAGCCTACAATGAGCAGTTCTTC
clone size: few
D gene: -
J gene: TRBJ2-1
V gene: TRBV7-2

CDR3 protein: CASSQEWTGGGAADTQYF
CDR3 DNA: TGCGCCAGCAGCCAAGAATGGACAGGGGGCGGGGCAGCAGATACGCAGTATTTT
clone size: few
D gene: TRBD1
J gene: TRBJ2-3
V gene: TRBV4-3

CDR3 protein: CATSRGTAGSYEQYF
CDR3 DNA: TGTGCCACCAGCAGAGGGACAGCCGGATCCTACGAGCAGTACTTC
clone size: -
D gene: -
J gene: TRBJ2-7
V gene: TRBV15

CDR3 protein: CATSEGGGRSEFF
CDR3 DNA: TGTGCCACCAGTGAGGGCGGGGGCCGGTCGGAGTTCTTC
clone size: -
D gene: -
J gene: TRBJ2-1
V gene: TRBV24-1

CDR3 protein: CASSLAVGEGYTF
CDR3 DNA: TGTGCCAGCAGCTTAGCGGTGGGAGAGGGCTACACCTTC
clone size: few
D gene: -
J gene: TRBJ1-2
V gene: TRBV7-2

CDR3 protein: CASSLGQPAFPYGYTF
CDR3 DNA: TGTGCCAGCAGTCTGGGACAGCCGGCATTCCCGTATGGCTACACCTTC
clone size: -
D gene: TRBD1
J gene: TRBJ1-2
V gene: TRBV14

CDR3 protein: CASSAAGETRNYGYTF
CDR3 DNA: TGTGCCAGCAGCGCCGCCGGGGAGACCCGTAACTATGGCTACACCTTC
clone size: -
D gene: -
J gene: TRBJ1-2
V gene: TRBV11-2

CDR3 protein: CASSIGDYGYTF
CDR3 DNA: TGTGCCAGCAGTATAGGGGACTATGGCTACACCTTC
clone size: -
D gene: -
J gene: TRBJ1-2
V gene: TRBV6-5

CDR3 protein: CASSIYNDEQFF
CDR3 DNA: TGTGCCAGTAGTATTTACAATGATGAGCAGTTCTTC
clone size: -
D gene: -
J gene: TRBJ2-1
V gene: TRBV19

CDR3 protein: CASSPSRASYEQYF
CDR3 DNA: TGTGCCAGCAGCCCCTCACGGGCGTCCTACGAGCAGTACTTC
clone size: few
D gene: -
J gene: TRBJ2-7
V gene: TRBV6-5

CDR3 protein: CASRSGGNGYTF
CDR3 DNA: TGTGCCAGCAGGTCGGGGGGAAACGGCTACACCTTC
clone size: -
D gene: -
J gene: TRBJ1-2
V gene: TRBV6-5

CDR3 protein: CASSPPSGQSTDTQYF
CDR3 DNA: TGTGCCAGCAGCCCCCCATCCGGACAGAGCACAGATACGCAGTATTTT
clone size: few
D gene: -
J gene: TRBJ2-3
V gene: TRBV7-9

CDR3 protein: CSARPGLAGVRDTQYF
CDR3 DNA: TGCAGTGCTAGACCCGGACTAGCGGGGGTTCGAGATACGCAGTATTTT
clone size: -
D gene: TRBD2
J gene: TRBJ2-3
V gene: TRBV20-1

CDR3 protein: CASSSTGGQHIVSEQYF
CDR3 DNA: TGTGCCAGCAGCTCTACCGGTGGACAGCATATCGTTTCCGAGCAGTACTTC
clone size: -
D gene: -
J gene: TRBJ2-7
V gene: TRBV11-2

CDR3 protein: CSASALADTDTQYF
CDR3 DNA: TGCAGTGCTAGCGCGCTAGCGGACACAGATACGCAGTATTTT
clone size: -
D gene: TRBD2
J gene: TRBJ2-3
V gene: TRBV20-1

CDR3 protein: CSVEAWQGLSGNTIYF
CDR3 DNA: TGCAGCGTTGAAGCCTGGCAGGGCCTCTCTGGAAACACCATATATTTT
clone size: -
D gene: -
J gene: TRBJ1-3
V gene: TRBV29-1